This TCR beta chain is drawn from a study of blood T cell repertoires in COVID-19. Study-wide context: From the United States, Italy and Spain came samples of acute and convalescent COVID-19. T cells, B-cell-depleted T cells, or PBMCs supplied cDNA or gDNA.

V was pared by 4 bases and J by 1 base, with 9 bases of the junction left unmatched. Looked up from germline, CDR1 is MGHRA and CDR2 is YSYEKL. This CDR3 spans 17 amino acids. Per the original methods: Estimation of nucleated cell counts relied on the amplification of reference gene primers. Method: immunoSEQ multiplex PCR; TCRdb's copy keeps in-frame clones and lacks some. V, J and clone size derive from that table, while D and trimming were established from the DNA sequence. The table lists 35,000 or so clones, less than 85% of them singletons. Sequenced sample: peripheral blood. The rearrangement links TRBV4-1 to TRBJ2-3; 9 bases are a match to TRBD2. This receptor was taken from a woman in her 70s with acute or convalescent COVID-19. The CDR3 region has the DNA TGCGCCAGCAGCCTTAGACCAGCGGGAGGTGGCACAGATACGCAGTATTTT. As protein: CASSLRPAGGGTDTQYF.